This T cell receptor beta chain was captured by sequencing in a study of T cell responses to AZD1222 COVID-19 vaccine. Study-wide findings and caveats: In the spike-specific TCR repertoire, nearly half reportedly target unmutated variant regions.

Notes on this clone: Its antigen is undetermined.

Germline trimming cut 0 bases from V and 8 bases from J; bases unmatched to any gene: 12. The CDR3 is 17 residues long. The germline V gene encodes CDR1 SGHRS and CDR2 YFSETQ. Produced via immunoSEQ multiplex PCR; TCRdb's table is partial and in-frame only. The sample lists under 85,000 clones, roughly nine tenths occurring once. The sequenced sample was peripheral blood, obtained 28 days after the second AZD1222 dose. This clonotype originated in an adult who received the AZD1222 COVID-19 vaccine. This sequence joins TRBV5-1 and TRBJ2-1; 9 bases map to TRBD2. The CDR3 protein is CASSLAYTGGGEDEQFF. The CDR3 coding sequence is TGCGCCAGCAGCTTGGCCTACACCGGCGGGGGGGAGGATGAGCAGTTCTTC.